A selection of T cell receptor beta chains follows, all from one sample in a study of sequential checkpoint blockade in melanoma. Assay: immunoSEQ multiplex PCR; the TCRdb copy retains only in-frame clones and omits some. The top ten clones hold 6.7% of a sample with about 21,000 clones, around 25% of them seen once. Sequences were derived from tumor tissue (inferred from file names), sampled from a patient given nivolumab and ipilimumab in sequence. These receptors originate from a human donor with melanoma. Each CDR3 is given with its conserved first and last residue. A D gene is named only where the DNA matches it firmly. A row's size may be missing; if present it is once, few, many or a size class.

V,D,size,J,CDR3,DNA
TRBV25-1,-,-,TRBJ2-5,CASSEQDQETQYF,TGTGCCAGCAGTGAACAGGACCAAGAGACCCAGTACTTC
TRBV11-3,TRBD2,-,TRBJ2-1,CASSLGEGSGGSSYNEQFF,TGTGCCAGCAGCTTAGGAGAGGGTAGCGGGGGAAGCTCCTACAATGAGCAGTTCTTC
TRBV29-1,TRBD2,-,TRBJ2-7,CSVEDIGTNYEQYF,TGCAGCGTTGAAGATATAGGGACTAACTACGAGCAGTACTTC
TRBV11-3,TRBD1,few,TRBJ1-5,CASSPRQGSEPQHF,TGTGCCAGCAGCCCGAGACAGGGAAGTGAGCCCCAGCATTTT
TRBV29-1,-,-,TRBJ2-1,CSVEDFSRGRVFF,TGCAGCGTTGAAGATTTTTCGCGTGGCCGCGTTTTCTTC
TRBV7-8,-,-,TRBJ1-1,CASVRGLNTEAFF,TGTGCCAGCGTTCGAGGATTGAACACTGAAGCTTTCTTT
TRBV6-8,TRBD1,-,TRBJ1-1,CASRRGQGLNTEAFF,TGTGCCAGCAGACGTGGACAGGGTCTAAACACTGAAGCTTTCTTT
TRBV6-8,-,-,TRBJ2-2,CASSLTQYTGELFF,TGTGCCAGCAGCCTCACCCAGTACACCGGGGAGCTGTTTTTT
TRBV5-1,TRBD2,few,TRBJ2-5,CASTDGGASETQYF,TGCGCCAGCACCGACGGGGGGGCTAGCGAGACCCAGTACTTC
TRBV19,TRBD2,-,TRBJ2-3,CASSRSAGSTDTQYF,TGTGCCAGTAGTAGGTCAGCGGGGAGCACAGATACGCAGTATTTT